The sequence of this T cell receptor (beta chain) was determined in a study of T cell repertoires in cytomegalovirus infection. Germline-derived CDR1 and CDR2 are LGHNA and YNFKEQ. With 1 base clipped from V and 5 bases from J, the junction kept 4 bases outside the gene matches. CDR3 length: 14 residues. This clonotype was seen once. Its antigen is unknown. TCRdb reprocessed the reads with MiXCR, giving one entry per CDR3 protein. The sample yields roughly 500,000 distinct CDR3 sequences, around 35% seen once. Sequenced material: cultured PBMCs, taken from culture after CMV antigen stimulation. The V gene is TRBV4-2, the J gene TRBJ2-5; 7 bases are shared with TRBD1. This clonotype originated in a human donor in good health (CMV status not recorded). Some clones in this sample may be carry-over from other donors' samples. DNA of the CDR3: TGTGCCAGCAGCCAAGGATACAGGGGTGAGACCCAGTACTTC. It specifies CASSQGYRGETQYF.